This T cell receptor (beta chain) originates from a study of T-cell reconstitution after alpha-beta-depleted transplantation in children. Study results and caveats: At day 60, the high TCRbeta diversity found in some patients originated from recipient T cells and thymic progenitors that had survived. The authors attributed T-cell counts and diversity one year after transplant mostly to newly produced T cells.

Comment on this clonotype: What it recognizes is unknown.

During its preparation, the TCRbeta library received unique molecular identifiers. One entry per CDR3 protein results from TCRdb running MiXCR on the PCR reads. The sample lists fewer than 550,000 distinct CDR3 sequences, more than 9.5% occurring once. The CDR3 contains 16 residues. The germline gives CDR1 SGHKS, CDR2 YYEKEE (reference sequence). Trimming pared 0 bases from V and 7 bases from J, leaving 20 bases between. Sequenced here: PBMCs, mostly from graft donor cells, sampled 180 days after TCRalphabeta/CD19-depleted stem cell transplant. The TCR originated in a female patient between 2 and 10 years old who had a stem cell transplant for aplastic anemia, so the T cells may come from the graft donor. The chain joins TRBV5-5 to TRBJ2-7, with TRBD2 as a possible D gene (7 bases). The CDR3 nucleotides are TGTGCCAGCAGCTTGGGAGGCGGGGGCAGCCTGTGGGAGCAGTACTTC. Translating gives CASSLGGGGSLWEQYF.